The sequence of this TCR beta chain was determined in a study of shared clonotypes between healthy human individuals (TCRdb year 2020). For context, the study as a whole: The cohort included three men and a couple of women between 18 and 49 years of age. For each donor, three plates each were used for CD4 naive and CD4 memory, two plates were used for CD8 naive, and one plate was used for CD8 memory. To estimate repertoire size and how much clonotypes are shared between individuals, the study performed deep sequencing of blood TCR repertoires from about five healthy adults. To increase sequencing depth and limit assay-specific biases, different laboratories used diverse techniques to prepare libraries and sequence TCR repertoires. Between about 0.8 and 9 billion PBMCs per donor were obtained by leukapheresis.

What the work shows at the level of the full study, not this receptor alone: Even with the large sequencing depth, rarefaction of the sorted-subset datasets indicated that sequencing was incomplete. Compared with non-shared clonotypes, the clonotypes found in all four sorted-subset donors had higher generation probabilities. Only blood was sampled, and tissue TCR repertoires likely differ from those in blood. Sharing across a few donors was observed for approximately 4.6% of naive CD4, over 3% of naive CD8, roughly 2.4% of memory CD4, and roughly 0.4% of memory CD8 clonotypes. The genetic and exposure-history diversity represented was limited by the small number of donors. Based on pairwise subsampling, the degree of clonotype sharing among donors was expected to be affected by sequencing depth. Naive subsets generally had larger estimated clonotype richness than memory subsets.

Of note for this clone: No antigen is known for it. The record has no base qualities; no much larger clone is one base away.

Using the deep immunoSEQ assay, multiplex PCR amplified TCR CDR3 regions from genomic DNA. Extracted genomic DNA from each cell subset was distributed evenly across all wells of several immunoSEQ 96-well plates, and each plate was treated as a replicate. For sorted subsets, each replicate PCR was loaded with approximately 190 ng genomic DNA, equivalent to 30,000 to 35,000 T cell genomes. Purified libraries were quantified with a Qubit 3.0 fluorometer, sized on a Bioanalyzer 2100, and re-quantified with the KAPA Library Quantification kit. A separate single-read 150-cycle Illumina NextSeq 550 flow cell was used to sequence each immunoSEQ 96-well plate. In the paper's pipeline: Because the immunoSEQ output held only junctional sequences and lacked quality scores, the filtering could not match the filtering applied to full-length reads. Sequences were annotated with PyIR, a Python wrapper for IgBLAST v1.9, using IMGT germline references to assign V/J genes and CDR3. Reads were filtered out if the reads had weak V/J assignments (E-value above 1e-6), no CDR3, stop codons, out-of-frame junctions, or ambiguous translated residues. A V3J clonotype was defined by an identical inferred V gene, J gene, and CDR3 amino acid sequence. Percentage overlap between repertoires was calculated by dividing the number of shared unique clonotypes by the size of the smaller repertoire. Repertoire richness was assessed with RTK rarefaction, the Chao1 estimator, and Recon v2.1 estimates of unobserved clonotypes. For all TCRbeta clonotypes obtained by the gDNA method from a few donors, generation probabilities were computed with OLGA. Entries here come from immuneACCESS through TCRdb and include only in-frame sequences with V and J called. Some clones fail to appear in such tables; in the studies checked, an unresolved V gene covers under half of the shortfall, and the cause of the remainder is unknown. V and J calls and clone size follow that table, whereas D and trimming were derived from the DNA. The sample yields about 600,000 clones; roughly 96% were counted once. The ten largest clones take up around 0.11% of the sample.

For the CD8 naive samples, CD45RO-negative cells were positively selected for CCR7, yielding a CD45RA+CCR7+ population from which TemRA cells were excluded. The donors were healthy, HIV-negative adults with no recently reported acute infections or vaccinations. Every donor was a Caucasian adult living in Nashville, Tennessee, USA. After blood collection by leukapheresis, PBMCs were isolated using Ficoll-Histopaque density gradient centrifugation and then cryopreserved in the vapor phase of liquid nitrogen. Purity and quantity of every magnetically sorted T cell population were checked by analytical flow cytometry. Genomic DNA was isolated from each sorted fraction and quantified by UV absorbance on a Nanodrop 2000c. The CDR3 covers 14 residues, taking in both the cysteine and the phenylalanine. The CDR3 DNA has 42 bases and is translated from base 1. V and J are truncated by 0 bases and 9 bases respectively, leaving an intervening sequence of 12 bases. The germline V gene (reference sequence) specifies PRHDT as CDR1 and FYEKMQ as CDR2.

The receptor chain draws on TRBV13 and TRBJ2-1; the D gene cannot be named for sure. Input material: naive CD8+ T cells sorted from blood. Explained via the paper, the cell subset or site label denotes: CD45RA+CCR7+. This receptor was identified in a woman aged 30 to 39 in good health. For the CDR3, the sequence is CASSLGADESEQFF. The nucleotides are TGTGCCAGCAGCTTAGGGGCTGACGAGAGTGAGCAGTTCTTC. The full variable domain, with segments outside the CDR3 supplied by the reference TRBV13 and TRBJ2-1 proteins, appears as AAGVIQSPRHLIKEKRETATLKCYPIPRHDTVYWYQQGPGQDPQFLISFYEKMQSDKGSIPDRFSAQQFSDYHSELNMSSLELGDSALYFCASSLGADESEQFFGPGTRLTVL.